This T cell receptor (beta chain) derives from a study of control samples from healthy donors and cancer patients. This CDR3 is 13 amino acids long. Per the germline V gene, CDR1 is KGHSH and CDR2 is LQKENI. V lost 5 bases and J 5 bases, leaving 10 bases between the germline ends. Profiled with immunoSEQ multiplex PCR; TCRdb holds only in-frame clones, not every one. This table holds 100,000 to 150,000 clones, roughly 89% found once. Source material: PBMCs. The V gene is TRBV18, the J gene TRBJ2-1; perhaps TRBD2 as D (6 bases). The receptor comes from a man aged 50-59 years with head and neck cancer. The CDR3 spells CASSAWRDNEQFF. CDR3 DNA: TGTGCCAGCTCAGCCTGGAGGGACAATGAGCAGTTCTTC.